This T cell receptor (beta chain) was obtained from a study of blood T cells in healthy people across ages. Together with a sample-barcoded 5' primer, a J-beta primer mix was included in a second PCR lasting 7 to 11 cycles. TCRdb itself ran the 5' RACE reads through MiXCR, one entry per CDR3 protein. Here the sample spans 450,000 to 650,000 distinct CDR3 sequences, less than 25% being singletons. At least ten counts were recorded for this clonotype. Germline loops: CDR1 MNHEY, CDR2 SMNVEV (reference sequence). The germline V and J ends were trimmed by 6 bases and 3 bases, with 11 bases remaining between them. This CDR3 region has 13 residues. These data were also filed under a second study, of T cells of mothers and their children. That work contributes: With the M1S primer of the second PCR, sample barcodes and 2-4 random nucleotides were added.

The chain carries TRBV27 and TRBJ1-1; unclear D gene. The sequence derives from a boy between 5 and 17 years old in good health. The sample was blood. This CDR3 reads CASRGPGYTEAFF. CDR3 bases: TGTGCCAGCAGGGGCCCCGGCTACACTGAAGCTTTCTTT.